This is a list of T cell receptor beta chains from one sample in a study of regulatory T cells in long-lasting Graves disease. TCRdb re-analysed the multiplex PCR reads in MiXCR, keeping a single row per CDR3 protein. The table has about 350,000 distinct CDR3 sequences, roughly a sixth seen once. These data also formed part of another study, on T cells in Graves' hyperthyroidism and ophthalmopathy.

Sequences were derived from peripheral blood mononuclear cells (PBMCs), sampled at new diagnosis, from a patient treated with antithyroid drugs. The source is a man in his forties or fifties with Graves disease. The CDR3 runs from the conserved cysteine through the conserved F or W. A D gene is named only where the DNA matches it firmly. Not every row has a clone size; where given, it reads once, few, many or a size class.

j_call clone_size v_call d_call cdr3_nt cdr3_aa
TRBJ2-3 many TRBV24-1 NA TGTGCCACCAGTGCCCCAAGACAGACTCGTAGCACAGATACGCAGTATTTT CATSAPRQTRSTDTQYF
TRBJ2-2 NA TRBV28 NA TGTGCCAGCAGGGGGGGGGGCCAAAACACCGGGGAGCTGTTTTTT CASRGGGQNTGELFF
TRBJ2-5 many TRBV6-1 NA TGTGCCAGCAGTGAACAACAGGGAGTTTGGCAAGAGACCCAGTACTTC CASSEQQGVWQETQYF
TRBJ2-3 NA TRBV7-2 NA TGTGCCAGCAGCTTAGACTTTCACACAGATACGCAGTATTTT CASSLDFHTDTQYF
TRBJ2-7 NA TRBV20-1 NA TGCAGTGCTAGAGGGGGGGGGGGGCTTTACGAGCAGTACTTC CSARGGGGLYEQYF
TRBJ1-2 NA TRBV6-2/TRBV6-3 NA TGTGCCAGCAGTGAAAATACAGCAGGTAGCTATGGCTACACCTTC CASSENTAGSYGYTF
TRBJ2-1 many TRBV28 NA TGTGCCAGCAGGACTCAGGTTAGCCTTTACAATGAGCAGTTCTTC CASRTQVSLYNEQFF
TRBJ2-3 NA TRBV20-1 NA TGCAGTGCTGGAGTTAGCGGCACAGATACGCAGTATTTT CSAGVSGTDTQYF
TRBJ1-3 NA TRBV18 TRBD1 TGTGCCAGCTCACCACAGGGACAGGCCTCTGGAAACACCATATATTTT CASSPQGQASGNTIYF
TRBJ1-5 many TRBV28 TRBD1 TGTGCCAGCAGACAGACAGGGGGCAGGCAGCCCCAGCATTTT CASRQTGGRQPQHF
TRBJ2-7 many TRBV15 NA TGTGCCACCAGCAGAAACCTTGGGCAGGCGAGCGAGCAGTACTTC CATSRNLGQASEQYF
TRBJ2-2 NA TRBV7-2 TRBD1 TGTGCCAGCAGCTTGGGGGACAGGAACACCGGGGAGCTGTTTTTT CASSLGDRNTGELFF
TRBJ2-7 few TRBV5-1 TRBD1 TGCGCCAGCAGCTCCGGGACAGTACTCTACGAGCAGTACTTC CASSSGTVLYEQYF
TRBJ1-1 many TRBV12-3/TRBV12-4 NA TGTGCCAGCAGCGCACGGGACAATTTTAAAGCTTTCTTT CASSARDNFKAFF
TRBJ2-1 many TRBV7-3 NA TGTGCCAGCAGCTTAACGGGACGGAAGTCCTACAAGGAGCAGTTCTTC CASSLTGRKSYKEQFF
TRBJ1-5 many TRBV29-1 NA TGCAGCGTTGTTGGGTCCGATCGGAATCAGCCCCAGCATTTT CSVVGSDRNQPQHF
TRBJ2-7 NA TRBV11-3 NA TGTACCAGCAGCAGAGACAGGTCCTACGAGCAGTACTTC CTSSRDRSYEQYF